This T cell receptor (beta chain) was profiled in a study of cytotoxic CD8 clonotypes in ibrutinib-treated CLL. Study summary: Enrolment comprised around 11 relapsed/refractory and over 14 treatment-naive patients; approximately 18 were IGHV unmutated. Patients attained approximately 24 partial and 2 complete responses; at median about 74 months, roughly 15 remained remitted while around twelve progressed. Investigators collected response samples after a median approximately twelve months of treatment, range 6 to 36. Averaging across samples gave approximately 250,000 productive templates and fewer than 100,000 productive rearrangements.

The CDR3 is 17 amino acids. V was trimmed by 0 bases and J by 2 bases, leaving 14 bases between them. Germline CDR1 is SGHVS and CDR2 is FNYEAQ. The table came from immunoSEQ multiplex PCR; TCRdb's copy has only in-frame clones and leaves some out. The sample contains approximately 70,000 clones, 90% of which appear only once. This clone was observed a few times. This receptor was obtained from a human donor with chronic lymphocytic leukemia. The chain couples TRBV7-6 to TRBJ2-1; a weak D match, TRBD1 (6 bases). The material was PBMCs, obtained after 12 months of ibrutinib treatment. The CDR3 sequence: CASSLAPFQGPYNEQFF. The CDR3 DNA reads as TGTGCCAGCAGCTTAGCGCCCTTTCAGGGGCCCTACAATGAGCAGTTCTTC.